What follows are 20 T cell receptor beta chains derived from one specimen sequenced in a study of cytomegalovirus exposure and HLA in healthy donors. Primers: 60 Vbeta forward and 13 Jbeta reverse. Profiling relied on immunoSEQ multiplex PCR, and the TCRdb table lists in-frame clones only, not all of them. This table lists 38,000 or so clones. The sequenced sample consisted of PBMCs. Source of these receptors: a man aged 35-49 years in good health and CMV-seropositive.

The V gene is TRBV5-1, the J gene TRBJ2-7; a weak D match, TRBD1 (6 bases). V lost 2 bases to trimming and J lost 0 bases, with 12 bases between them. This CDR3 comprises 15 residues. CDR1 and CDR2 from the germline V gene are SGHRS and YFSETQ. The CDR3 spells CASSLQGYLSYEQYF. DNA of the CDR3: TGCGCCAGCAGCTTACAGGGCTACCTCTCCTACGAGCAGTACTTC.

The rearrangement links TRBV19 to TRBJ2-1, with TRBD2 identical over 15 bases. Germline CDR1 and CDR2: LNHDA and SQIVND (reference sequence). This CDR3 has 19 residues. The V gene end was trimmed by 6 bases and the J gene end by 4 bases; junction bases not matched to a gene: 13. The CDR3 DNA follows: TGTGCCAGTAGCCTAGCCGACCTGGGACTAGCGGGAGGATACAATGAGCAGTTCTTC. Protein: CASSLADLGLAGGYNEQFF.

This chain's CDR3 is CASGGPGAGTEAFF. The DNA of the CDR3 is TGTGCCAGCGGAGGTCCGGGAGCGGGCACTGAAGCTTTCTTT. The genes are TRBV11-3 and TRBJ1-1; D gene ambiguous. Looked up from germline, CDR1 is SGHNT and CDR2 is YENEEA. Trimming cost V 8 bases and J 4 bases, with 17 bases left between them. This CDR3 contains 14 residues.

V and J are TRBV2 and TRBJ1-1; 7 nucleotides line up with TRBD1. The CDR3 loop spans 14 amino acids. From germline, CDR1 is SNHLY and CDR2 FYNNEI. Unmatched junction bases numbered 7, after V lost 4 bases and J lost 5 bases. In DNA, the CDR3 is TGTGCCAGCAGTGGCGACAGGGCGCGAACTGAAGCTTTCTTT. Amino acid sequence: CASSGDRARTEAFF.

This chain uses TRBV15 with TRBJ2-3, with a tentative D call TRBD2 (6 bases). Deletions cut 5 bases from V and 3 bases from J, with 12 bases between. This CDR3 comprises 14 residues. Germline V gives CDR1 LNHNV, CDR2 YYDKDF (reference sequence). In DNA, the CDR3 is TGTGCCACCAGCCCTGGAGGGCCGACAGATACGCAGTATTTT. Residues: CATSPGGPTDTQYF.

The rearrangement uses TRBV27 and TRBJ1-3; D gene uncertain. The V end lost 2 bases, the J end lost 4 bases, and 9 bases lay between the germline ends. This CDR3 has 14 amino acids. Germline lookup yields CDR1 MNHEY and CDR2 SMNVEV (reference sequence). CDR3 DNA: TGTGCCAGCAGTTTAGCCGGGTACGGAAACACCATATATTTT. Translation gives CASSLAGYGNTIYF.

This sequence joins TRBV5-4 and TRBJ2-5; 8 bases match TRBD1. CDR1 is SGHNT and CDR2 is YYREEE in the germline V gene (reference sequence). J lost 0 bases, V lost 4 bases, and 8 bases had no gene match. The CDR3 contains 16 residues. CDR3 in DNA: TGTGCCAGCAGCCCTGGACAGGGACTGTACCAAGAGACCCAGTACTTC. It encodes CASSPGQGLYQETQYF.

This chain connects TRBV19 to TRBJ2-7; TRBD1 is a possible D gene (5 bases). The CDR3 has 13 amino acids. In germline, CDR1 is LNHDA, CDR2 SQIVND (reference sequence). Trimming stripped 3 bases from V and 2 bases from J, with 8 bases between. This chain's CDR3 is CASSIQGTYEQYF. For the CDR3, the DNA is TGTGCCAGTAGTATTCAGGGTACCTACGAGCAGTACTTC.

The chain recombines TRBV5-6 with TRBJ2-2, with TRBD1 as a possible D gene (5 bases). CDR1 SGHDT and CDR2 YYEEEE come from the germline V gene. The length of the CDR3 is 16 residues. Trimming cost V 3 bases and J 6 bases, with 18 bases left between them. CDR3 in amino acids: CASSSPQGWGAGELFF. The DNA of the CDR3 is TGTGCCAGCAGCTCTCCTCAGGGCTGGGGTGCCGGGGAGCTGTTTTTT.

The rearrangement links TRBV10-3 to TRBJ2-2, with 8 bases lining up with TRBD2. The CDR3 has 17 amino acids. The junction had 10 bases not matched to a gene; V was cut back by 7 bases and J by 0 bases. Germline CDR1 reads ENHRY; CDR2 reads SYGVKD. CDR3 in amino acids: CAITRSLAVANTGELFF. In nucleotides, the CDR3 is TGTGCCATCACCCGGTCACTAGCGGTAGCGAACACCGGGGAGCTGTTTTTT.

The CDR3 nucleotides are TGTGCCGAGAATCGACAGGGACCAAGGGGCTACACCTTC. Protein: CAENRQGPRGYTF. This chain connects TRBV30 to TRBJ1-2, with TRBD1 matching 7 bases. The germline V gene encodes CDR1 GTSNPN and CDR2 SVGIG (reference sequence). The CDR3 is made up of 13 amino acids. V lost 8 bases to trimming and J lost 8 bases; unmatched junction nucleotides: 14.

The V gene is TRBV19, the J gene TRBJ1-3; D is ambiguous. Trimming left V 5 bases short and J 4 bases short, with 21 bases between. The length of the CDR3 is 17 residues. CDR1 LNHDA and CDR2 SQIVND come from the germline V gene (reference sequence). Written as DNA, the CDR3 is TGTGCCAGTAGTTTCGGCGAAAATACAGTCGCGGGAAACACCATATATTTT. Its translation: CASSFGENTVAGNTIYF.

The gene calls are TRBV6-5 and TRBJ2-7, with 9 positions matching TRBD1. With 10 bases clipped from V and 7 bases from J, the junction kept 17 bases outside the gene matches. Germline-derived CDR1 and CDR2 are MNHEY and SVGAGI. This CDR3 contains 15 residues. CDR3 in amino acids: CATGGWGQGPMEQYF. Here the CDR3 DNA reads TGTGCCACAGGGGGGTGGGGACAGGGTCCTATGGAGCAGTACTTC.

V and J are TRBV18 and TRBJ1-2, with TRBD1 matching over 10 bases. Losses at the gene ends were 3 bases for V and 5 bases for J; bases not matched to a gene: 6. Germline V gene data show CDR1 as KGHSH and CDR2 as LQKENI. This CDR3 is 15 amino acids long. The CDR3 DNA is TGTGCCAGCTCACCTGGACAGGGGGGCGGTTATGGCTACACCTTC. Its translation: CASSPGQGGGYGYTF. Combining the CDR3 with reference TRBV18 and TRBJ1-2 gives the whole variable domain NAGVMQNPRHLVRRRGQEARLRCSPMKGHSHVYWYRQLPEEGLKFMVYLQKENIIDESGMPKERFSAEFPKEGPSILRIQQVVRGDSAAYFCASSPGQGGGYGYTFGSGTRLTVV.

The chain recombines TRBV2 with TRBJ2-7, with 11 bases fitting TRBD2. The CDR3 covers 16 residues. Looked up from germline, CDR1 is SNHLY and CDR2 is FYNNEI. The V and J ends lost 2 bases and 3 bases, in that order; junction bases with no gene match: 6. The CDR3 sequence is CASSEPGLAEGYEQYF. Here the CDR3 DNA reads TGTGCCAGCAGTGAACCGGGACTAGCGGAAGGCTACGAGCAGTACTTC. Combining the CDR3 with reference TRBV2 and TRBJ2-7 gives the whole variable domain EPEVTQTPSHQVTQMGQEVILRCVPISNHLYFYWYRQILGQKVEFLVSFYNNEISEKSEIFDDQFSVERPDGSNFTLKIRSTKLEDSAMYFCASSEPGLAEGYEQYFGPGTRLTVT.

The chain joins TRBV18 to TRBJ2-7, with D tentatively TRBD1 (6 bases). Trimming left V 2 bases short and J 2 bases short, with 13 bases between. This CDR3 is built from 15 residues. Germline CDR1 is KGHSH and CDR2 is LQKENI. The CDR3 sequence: CASSPAAAGAYEQYF. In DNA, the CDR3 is TGTGCCAGCTCACCAGCGGCGGCAGGGGCCTACGAGCAGTACTTC.

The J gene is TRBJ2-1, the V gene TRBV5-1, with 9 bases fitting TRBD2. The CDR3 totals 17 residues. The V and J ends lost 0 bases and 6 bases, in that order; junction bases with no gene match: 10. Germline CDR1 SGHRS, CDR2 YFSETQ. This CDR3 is CASSLASSAGGFNEQFF. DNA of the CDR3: TGCGCCAGCAGCTTGGCCTCGTCCGCGGGAGGGTTCAATGAGCAGTTCTTC.

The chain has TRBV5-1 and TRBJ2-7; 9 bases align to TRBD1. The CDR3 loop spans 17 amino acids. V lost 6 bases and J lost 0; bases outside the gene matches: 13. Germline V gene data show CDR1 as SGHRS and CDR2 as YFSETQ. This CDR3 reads CASNVGTGRLFSYEQYF. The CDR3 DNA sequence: TGCGCCAGCAACGTTGGGACAGGGCGACTCTTCTCCTACGAGCAGTACTTC.

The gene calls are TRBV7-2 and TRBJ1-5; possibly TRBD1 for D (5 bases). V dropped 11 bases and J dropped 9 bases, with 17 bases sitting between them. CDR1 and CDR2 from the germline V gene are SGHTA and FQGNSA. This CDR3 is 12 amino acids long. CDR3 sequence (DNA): TGTGCCTCGGGCGTGTTCCAGGGGCCCCAGCATTTT. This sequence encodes CASGVFQGPQHF.

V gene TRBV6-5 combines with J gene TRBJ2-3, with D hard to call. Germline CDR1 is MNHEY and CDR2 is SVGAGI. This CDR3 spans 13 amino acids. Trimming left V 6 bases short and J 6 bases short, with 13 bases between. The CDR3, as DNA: TGTGCCAGCAGGCCCCCCTCGGTGGATACGCAGTATTTT. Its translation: CASRPPSVDTQYF.